This T cell receptor beta chain emerged from a study of cytomegalovirus exposure and HLA in healthy donors. Study background: It was reported in a later analysis that the 120 or so validation repertoires used the same platform as the 500 to 700 first-cohort repertoires.

The CDR3 covers 16 residues. The V gene's germline CDR1 is MGHRA and CDR2 YSYEKL. Germline trimming cut 4 bases from V and 1 base from J; bases unmatched to any gene: 3. Clones were sequenced by immunoSEQ multiplex PCR, and TCRdb holds only the in-frame ones, with some missing. The data contain approximately 160,000 clones, under 90% of them singletons. The rearrangement joins TRBV4-1 to TRBJ2-1; TRBD2 matches 11 bases. This TCR was sampled from a young woman in good health and CMV-seropositive. The material sequenced was PBMCs. CDR3 amino acids: CASSPLAGGSYNEQFF. The CDR3 DNA is TGCGCCAGCAGCCCTCTAGCGGGAGGATCCTACAATGAGCAGTTCTTC.